This entry describes one TCR beta chain. This CDR3 comprises 16 residues. V was cut by 7 bases and J by 4 bases, with 22 bases left in between. The V gene's germline CDR1 is LNHDA and CDR2 SQIVND (reference sequence). The record originates from a study of blood T cell repertoires in COVID-19. Libraries were prepared by immunoSEQ multiplex PCR; TCRdb keeps only in-frame clonotypes and omits some of them. The sample lists 270,000 or so clones, approximately 91% occurring once. The chain joins TRBV19 to TRBJ1-1; TRBD1 is a possible D gene (6 bases). This clonotype originated in a woman in her forties with acute COVID-19. The specimen sequenced was PBMCs or T cells enriched from blood (not recorded which). The CDR3 spells CASTEGVGGGSTEAFF. DNA for the CDR3: TGTGCCAGTACCGAAGGTGTCGGGGGCGGGAGCACTGAAGCTTTCTTT.